This T cell receptor (beta chain) was profiled in a study of Ad26.COV2.S vaccination and SARS-CoV-2 variants. Clones were sequenced by immunoSEQ multiplex PCR, and TCRdb holds only the in-frame ones, with some missing. The table lists 400,000 or so clones, less than 90% of them singletons, with under 3.5% in the top ten. This clone appeared a few times. V was clipped by 5 bases and J by 6 bases, with 14 bases between them. Germline V CDR1 and CDR2: SGHVS, FNYEAQ. The CDR3 contains 13 residues. Stated treatment: around 19 received Ad26.COV2.S at low or high dose, single or two shots; roughly 5 received placebo; per-sample allocation not given. Repertoires come from day 63 after the first vaccine or placebo injection.

The genes are TRBV7-6 and TRBJ2-7; no definite D call. Sequencing was performed on peripheral blood, taken in a trial of Ad26.COV2.S vaccine versus placebo. This receptor was identified in a person aged 18-60 years who received the Ad26.COV2.S COVID-19 vaccine or a placebo. The CDR3 nucleotides are TGTGCCAGCAGCCTGAGGAAAGAAGGCGAGCAGTACTTC. It encodes CASSLRKEGEQYF.